This paragraph covers one TCR beta chain sequence. The antigen remains undetermined. The CDR3 length is 14 residues. With V trimmed by 5 bases and J by 6 bases, 5 bases remained unmatched. Germline V gene lookup returns CDR1 SEHNR and CDR2 FQNEAQ (reference sequence). The data are from a study of post-analysis software for immune sequencing data. Unique molecular identifiers had been added to the TCR beta cDNA libraries. When roughly 0.9 to 10 million T cells were used, they gave around 500,000 cDNA molecules. One entry per CDR3 protein results from TCRdb running MiXCR on the PCR reads. The sample consists of roughly 400,000 distinct CDR3 sequences, more than 30% of them appearing once. Whole-study results and caveats: Comparison of patients with controls showed five TRBV segments more frequent in patients, TRBV5-6, TRBV5-1 and TRBV20-1 among them. Normalized Chao1 diversity was significantly reduced in patients versus controls.

This rearrangement joins TRBV7-9 to TRBJ1-5, with 9 bases matching TRBD1. The sequenced sample was blood. The origin of this receptor is a girl aged 2 to 10 with multiple sclerosis. The CDR3 reads CASSTGGAGQPQHF. The CDR3 DNA is TGTGCCAGCAGCACAGGGGGCGCAGGTCAGCCCCAGCATTTT.